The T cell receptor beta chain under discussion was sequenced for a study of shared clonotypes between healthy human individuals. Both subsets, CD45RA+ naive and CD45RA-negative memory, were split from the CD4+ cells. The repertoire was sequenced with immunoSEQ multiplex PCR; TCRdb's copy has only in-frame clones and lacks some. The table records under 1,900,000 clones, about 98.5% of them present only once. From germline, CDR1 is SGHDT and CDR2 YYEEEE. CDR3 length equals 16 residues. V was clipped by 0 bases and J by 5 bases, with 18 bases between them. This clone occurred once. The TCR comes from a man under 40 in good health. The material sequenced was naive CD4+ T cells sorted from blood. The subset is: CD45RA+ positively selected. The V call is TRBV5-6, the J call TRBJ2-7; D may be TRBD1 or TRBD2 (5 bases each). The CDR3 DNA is TGTGCCAGCAGCTTGGAAAAGGGGACGGTTTACCACGAGCAGTACTTC. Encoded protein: CASSLEKGTVYHEQYF.